This TCR beta chain was documented in a study of cytomegalovirus exposure and HLA in healthy donors. Germline CDR1 reads SGHNT; CDR2 reads YENEEA. CDR3 length equals 12 residues. Trimming pared 5 bases from V and 3 bases from J, leaving 7 bases between. 60 Vbeta and 13 Jbeta primers were used in PCR. Repertoires were generated with immunoSEQ multiplex PCR, while TCRdb's copy carries only in-frame clones and drops some. This table lists over 200,000 clones. Sample: PBMCs. This chain joins TRBV11-3 and TRBJ1-1, with D possibly matching TRBD1 (5 bases). The sequence came from a woman in her twenties or thirties in good health and CMV-seropositive. In nucleotides, the CDR3 is TGTGCCAGCAGCGGCAGGGACACTGAAGCTTTCTTT. Translation: CASSGRDTEAFF.